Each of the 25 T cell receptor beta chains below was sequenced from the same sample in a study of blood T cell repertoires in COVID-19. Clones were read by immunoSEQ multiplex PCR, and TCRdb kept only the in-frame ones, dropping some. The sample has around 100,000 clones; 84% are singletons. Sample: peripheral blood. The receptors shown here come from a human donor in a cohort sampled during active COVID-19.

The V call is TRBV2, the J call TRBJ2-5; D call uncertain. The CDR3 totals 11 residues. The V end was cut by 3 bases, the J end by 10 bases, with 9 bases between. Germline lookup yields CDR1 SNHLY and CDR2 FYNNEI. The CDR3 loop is CASSDLRLQYF. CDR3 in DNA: TGTGCCAGCAGTGACCTGAGGCTCCAGTACTTC.

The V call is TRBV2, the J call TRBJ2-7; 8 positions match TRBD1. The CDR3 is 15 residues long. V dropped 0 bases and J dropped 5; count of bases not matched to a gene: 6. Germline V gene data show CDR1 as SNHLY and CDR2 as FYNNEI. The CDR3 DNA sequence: TGTGCCAGCAGTGAAGCACGGACAGGGCTCCACGAGCAGTACTTC. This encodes CASSEARTGLHEQYF.

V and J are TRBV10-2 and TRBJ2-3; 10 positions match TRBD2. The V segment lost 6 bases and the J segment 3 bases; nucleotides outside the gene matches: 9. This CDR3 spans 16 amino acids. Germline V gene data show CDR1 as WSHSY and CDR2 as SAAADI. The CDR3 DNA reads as TGCGCCAGCAGGTTGAGCGGGGGGGCGGCGACAGATACGCAGTATTTT. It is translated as CASRLSGGAATDTQYF.

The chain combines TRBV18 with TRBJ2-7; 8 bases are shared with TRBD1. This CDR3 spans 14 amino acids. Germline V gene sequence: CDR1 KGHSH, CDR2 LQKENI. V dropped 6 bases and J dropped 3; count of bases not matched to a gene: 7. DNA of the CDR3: TGTGCCAGCTCGGAACAGGGGGGAGGCTACGAGCAGTACTTC. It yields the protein CASSEQGGGYEQYF.

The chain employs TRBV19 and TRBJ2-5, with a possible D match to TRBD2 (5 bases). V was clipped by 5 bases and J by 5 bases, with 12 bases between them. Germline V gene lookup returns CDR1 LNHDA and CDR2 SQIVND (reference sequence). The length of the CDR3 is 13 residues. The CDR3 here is CASSFGSGETQYF. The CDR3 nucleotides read TGTGCCAGTAGTTTCGGGTCGGGGGAGACCCAGTACTTC. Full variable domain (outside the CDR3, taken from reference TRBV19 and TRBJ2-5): DGGITQSPKYLFRKEGQNVTLSCEQNLNHDAMYWYRQDPGQGLRLIYYSQIVNDFQKGDIAEGYSVSREKKESFPLTVTSAQKNPTAFYLCASSFGSGETQYFGPGTRLLVL.

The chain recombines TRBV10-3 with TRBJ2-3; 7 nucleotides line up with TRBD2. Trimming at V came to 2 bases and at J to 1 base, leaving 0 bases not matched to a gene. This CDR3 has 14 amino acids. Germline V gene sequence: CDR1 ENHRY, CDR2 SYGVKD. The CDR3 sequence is CAISESGGTDTQYF. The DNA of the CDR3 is TGTGCCATCAGTGAGAGCGGGGGCACAGATACGCAGTATTTT.

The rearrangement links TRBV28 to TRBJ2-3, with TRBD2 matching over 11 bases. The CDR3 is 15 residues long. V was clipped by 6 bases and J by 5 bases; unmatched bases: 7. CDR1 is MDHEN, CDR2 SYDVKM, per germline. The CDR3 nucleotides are TGTGCCAGCAGCCTAGCGGGGGGACTCTTAGATACGCAGTATTTT. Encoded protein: CASSLAGGLLDTQYF. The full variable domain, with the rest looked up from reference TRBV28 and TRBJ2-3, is DVKVTQSSRYLVKRTGEKVFLECVQDMDHENMFWYRQDPGLGLRLIYFSYDVKMKEKGDIPEGYSVSREKKERFSLILESASTNQTSMYLCASSLAGGLLDTQYFGPGTRLTVL.

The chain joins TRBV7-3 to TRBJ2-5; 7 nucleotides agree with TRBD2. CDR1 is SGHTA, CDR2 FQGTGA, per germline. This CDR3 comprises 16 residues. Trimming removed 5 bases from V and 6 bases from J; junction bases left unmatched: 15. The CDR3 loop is CASSPRADPGGQTQYF. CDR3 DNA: TGTGCCAGCAGCCCCCGGGCGGACCCGGGAGGACAGACCCAGTACTTC.

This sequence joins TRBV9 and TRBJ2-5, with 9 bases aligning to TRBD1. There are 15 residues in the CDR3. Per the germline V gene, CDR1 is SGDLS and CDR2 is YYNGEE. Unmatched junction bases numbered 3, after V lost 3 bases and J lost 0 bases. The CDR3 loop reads CASSARTGDQETQYF. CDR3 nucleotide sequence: TGTGCCAGCAGCGCCCGGACAGGGGACCAAGAGACCCAGTACTTC. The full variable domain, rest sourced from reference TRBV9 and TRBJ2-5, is DSGVTQTPKHLITATGQRVTLRCSPRSGDLSVYWYQQSLDQGLQFLIQYYNGEERAKGNILERFSAQQFPDLHSELNLSSLELGDSALYFCASSARTGDQETQYFGPGTRLLVL.

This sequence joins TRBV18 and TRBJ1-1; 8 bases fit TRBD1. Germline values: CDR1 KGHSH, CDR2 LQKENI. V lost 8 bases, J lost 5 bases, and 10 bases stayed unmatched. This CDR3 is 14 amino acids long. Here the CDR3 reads CASRTDRAGTEAFF. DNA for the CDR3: TGTGCCAGCCGGACGGACAGGGCGGGGACTGAAGCTTTCTTT.

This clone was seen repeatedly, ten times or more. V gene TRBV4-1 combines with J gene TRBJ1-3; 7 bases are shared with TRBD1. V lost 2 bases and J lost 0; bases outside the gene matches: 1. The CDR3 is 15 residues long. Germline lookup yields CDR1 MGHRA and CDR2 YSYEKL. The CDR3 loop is CASSQRDSSGNTIYF. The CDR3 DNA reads TGCGCCAGCAGCCAACGGGACAGCTCTGGAAACACCATATATTTT.

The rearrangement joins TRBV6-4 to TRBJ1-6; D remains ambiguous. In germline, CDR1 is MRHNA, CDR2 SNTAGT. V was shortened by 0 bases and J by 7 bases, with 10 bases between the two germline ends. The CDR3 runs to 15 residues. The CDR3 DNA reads TGTGCCAGCAGTGACTCGGGCCAGAGAAATTCACCCCTCCACTTT. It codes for CASSDSGQRNSPLHF.

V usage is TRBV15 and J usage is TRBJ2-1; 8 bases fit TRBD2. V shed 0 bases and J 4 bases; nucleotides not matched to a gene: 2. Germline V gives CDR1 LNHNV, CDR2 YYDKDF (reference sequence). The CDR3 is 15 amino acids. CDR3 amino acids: CATSRDRGGYNEQFF. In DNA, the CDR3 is TGTGCCACCAGCAGAGACCGGGGGGGTTACAATGAGCAGTTCTTC.

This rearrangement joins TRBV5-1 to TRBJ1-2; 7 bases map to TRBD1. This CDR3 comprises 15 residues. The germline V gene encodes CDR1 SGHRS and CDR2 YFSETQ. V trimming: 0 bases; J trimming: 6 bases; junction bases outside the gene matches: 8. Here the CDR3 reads CASSLGSFTGDGYTF. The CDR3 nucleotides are TGCGCCAGCAGCTTGGGCTCCTTTACAGGGGATGGCTACACCTTC. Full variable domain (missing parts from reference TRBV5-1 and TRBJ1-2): KAGVTQTPRYLIKTRGQQVTLSCSPISGHRSVSWYQQTPGQGLQFLFEYFSETQRNKGNFPGRFSGRQFSNSRSEMNVSTLELGDSALYLCASSLGSFTGDGYTFGSGTRLTVV.

In DNA, the CDR3 is TGCGCCAGCAGTGAAGGGACAGGGGTCCAGCCCCAGCATTTT. Residues: CASSEGTGVQPQHF. This chain joins TRBV10-2 and TRBJ1-5; 10 bases are shared with TRBD1. There are 14 residues in the CDR3. Trimming at V came to 3 bases and at J to 7 bases, leaving 3 bases not matched to a gene. CDR1 is WSHSY, CDR2 SAAADI, per germline.

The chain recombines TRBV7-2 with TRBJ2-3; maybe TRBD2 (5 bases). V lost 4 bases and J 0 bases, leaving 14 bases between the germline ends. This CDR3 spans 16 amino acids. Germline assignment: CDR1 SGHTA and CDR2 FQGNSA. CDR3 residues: CASSSRLSGSTDTQYF. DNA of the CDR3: TGTGCCAGCAGCTCACGCCTATCGGGGAGCACAGATACGCAGTATTTT.

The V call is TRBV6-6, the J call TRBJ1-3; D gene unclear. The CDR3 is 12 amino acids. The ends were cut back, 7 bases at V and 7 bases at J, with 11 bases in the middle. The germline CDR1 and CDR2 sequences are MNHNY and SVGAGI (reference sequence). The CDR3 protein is CASTERGNTIYF. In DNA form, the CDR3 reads TGTGCCAGCACCGAGCGTGGGAACACCATATATTTT.

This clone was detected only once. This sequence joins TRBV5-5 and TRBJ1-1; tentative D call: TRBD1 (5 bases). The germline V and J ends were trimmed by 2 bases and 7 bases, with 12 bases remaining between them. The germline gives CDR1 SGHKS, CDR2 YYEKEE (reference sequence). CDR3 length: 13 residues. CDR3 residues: CASSLMGQHEAFF. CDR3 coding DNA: TGTGCCAGCAGCTTAATGGGGCAGCATGAAGCTTTCTTT.

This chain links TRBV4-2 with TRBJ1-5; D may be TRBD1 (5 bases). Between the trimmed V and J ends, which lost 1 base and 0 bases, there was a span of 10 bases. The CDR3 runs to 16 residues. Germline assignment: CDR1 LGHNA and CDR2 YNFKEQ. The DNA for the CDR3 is TGTGCCAGCAGCCAAGGCGGGGGGAATAGCAATCAGCCCCAGCATTTT. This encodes CASSQGGGNSNQPQHF.

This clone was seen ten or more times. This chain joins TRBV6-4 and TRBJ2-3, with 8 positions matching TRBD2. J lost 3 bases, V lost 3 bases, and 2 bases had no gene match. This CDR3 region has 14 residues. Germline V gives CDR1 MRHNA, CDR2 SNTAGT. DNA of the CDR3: TGTGCCAGCAGTGAGGCGGGGGGTACAGATACGCAGTATTTT. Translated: CASSEAGGTDTQYF.

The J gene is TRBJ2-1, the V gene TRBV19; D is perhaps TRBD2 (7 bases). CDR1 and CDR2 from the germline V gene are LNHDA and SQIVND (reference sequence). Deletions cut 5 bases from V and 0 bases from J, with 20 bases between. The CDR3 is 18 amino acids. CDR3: CASSPPPGGPSSYNEQFF. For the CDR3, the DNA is TGTGCCAGTAGTCCCCCCCCCGGGGGGCCTAGCTCCTACAATGAGCAGTTCTTC.

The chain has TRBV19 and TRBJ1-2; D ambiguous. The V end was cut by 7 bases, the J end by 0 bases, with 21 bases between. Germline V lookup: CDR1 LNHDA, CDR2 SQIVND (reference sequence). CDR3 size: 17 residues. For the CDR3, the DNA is TGTGCCAGTAACCCGGCCTGGCTTTGGCGGACTAACTATGGCTACACCTTC. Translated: CASNPAWLWRTNYGYTF.

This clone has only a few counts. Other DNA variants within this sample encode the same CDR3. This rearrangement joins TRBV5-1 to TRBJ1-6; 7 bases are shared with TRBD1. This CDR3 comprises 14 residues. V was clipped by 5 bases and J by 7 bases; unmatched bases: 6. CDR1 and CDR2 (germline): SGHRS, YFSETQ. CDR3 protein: CASSNGTVNSPLHF. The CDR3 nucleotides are TGCGCCAGCAGTAACGGGACAGTCAATTCACCCCTCCACTTT.

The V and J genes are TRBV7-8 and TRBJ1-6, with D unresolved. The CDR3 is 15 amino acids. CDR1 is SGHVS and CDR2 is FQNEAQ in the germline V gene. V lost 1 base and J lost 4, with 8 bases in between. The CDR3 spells CASSLGQNYNSPLHF. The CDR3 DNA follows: TGTGCCAGCAGCTTAGGGCAAAATTATAATTCACCCCTCCACTTT.

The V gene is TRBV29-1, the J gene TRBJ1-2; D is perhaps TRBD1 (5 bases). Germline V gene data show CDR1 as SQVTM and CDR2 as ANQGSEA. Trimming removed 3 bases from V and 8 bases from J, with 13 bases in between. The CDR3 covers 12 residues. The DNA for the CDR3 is TGCAGCGTTGATCTGTCAAAGGGGGGCTACACCTTC. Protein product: CSVDLSKGGYTF.